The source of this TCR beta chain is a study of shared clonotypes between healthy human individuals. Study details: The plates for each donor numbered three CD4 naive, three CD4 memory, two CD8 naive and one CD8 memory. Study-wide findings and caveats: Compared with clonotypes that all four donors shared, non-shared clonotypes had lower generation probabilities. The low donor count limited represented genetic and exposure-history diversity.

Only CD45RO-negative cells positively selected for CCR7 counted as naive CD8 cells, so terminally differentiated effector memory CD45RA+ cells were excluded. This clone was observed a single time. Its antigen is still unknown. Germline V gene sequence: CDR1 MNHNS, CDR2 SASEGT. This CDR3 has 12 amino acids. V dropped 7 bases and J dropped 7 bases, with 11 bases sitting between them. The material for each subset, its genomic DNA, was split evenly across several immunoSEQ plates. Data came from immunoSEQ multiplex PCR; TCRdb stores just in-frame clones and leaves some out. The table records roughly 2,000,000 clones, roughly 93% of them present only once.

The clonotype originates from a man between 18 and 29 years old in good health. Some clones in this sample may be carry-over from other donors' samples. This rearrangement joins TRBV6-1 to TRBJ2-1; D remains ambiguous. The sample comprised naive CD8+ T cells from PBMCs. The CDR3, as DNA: TGTGCCAGCACTCACCCAAGAAATGAGCAGTTCTTC. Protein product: CASTHPRNEQFF.